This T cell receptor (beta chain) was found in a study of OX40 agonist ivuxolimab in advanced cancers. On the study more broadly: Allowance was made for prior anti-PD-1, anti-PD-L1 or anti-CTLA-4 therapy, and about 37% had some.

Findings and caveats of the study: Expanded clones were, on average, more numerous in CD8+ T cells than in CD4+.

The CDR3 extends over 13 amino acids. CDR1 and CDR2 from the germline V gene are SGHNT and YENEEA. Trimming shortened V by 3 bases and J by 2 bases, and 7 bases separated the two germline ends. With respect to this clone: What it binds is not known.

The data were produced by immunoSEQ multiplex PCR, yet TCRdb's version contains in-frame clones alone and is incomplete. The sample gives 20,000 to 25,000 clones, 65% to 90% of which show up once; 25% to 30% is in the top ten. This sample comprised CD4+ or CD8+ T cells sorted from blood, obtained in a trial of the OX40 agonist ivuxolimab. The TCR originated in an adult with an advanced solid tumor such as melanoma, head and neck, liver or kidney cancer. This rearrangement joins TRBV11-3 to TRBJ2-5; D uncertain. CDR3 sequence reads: CASSFTEQETQYF. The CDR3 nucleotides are TGTGCCAGCAGCTTCACCGAACAAGAGACCCAGTACTTC.